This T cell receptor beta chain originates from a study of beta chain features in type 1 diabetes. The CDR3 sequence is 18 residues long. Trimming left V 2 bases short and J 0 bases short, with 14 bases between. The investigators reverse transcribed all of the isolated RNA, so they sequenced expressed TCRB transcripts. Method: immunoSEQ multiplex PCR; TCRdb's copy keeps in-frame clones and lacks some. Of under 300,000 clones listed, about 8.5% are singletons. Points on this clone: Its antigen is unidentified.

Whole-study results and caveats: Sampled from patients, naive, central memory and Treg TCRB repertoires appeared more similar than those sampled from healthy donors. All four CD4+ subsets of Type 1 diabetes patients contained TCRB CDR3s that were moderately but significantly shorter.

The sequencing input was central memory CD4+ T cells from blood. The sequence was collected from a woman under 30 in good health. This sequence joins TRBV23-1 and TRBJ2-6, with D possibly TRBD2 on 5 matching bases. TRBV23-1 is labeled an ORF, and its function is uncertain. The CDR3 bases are TGCGCCAGCAGTCAACATCCCGGGAAAAGCTCTGGGGCCAACGTCCTGACTTTC. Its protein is CASSQHPGKSSGANVLTF.